Listed here are 22 T cell receptor beta chains from one sample, sequenced in a study of shared clonotypes between healthy human individuals. Data came from immunoSEQ multiplex PCR; TCRdb stores just in-frame clones and leaves some out. The sample holds about 2.1 million clones; approximately 92% are singletons and the top ten take about 1.7%. Terminally differentiated effector memory CD45RA+ cells were excluded from the naive CD8 cells, which were CD45RO-negative and positively selected for CCR7. Sequencing used naive CD8+ T cells from PBMCs. The origin of the receptors is a man between 18 and 29 years old in good health. Some clones in this sample may be carry-over from other donors' samples.

J is TRBJ2-3 and V is TRBV29-1, with TRBD2 matching over 11 bases. V lost 6 bases, J lost 2 bases, and 7 bases stayed unmatched. Germline V gene data show CDR1 as SQVTM and CDR2 as ANQGSEA. CDR3 length: 15 amino acids. This CDR3 is CSVRETSGTTDTQYF. As DNA, the CDR3 is TGCAGCGTGCGCGAGACTAGCGGGACCACAGATACGCAGTATTTT.

This chain joins TRBV6-6 and TRBJ2-1; 7 bases align to TRBD1. J gave up 6 bases and V 5 bases, and 4 bases lay outside the gene matches. Germline loops: CDR1 MNHNY, CDR2 SVGAGI (reference sequence). The CDR3 runs to 13 residues. Here the CDR3 reads CASSADRSNEQFF. CDR3 in DNA: TGTGCCAGCAGTGCGGACAGGAGCAATGAGCAGTTCTTC.

The gene calls are TRBV4-3 and TRBJ1-1; D remains unclear. This CDR3 comprises 13 residues. CDR1 and CDR2 from the germline V gene are LGHNA and YSLEER. V was trimmed by 4 bases and J by 5 bases, leaving 11 bases between them. CDR3 sequence: CASSPRVLTEAFF. The CDR3 nucleotides read TGCGCCAGCAGCCCCAGAGTTCTGACTGAAGCTTTCTTT.

This sequence joins TRBV5-6 and TRBJ2-7, with D possibly matching TRBD1 (6 bases). Trimming cost V 2 bases and J 3 bases, with 12 bases left between them. The CDR3 extends over 14 amino acids. The germline V gene has CDR1 SGHDT and CDR2 YYEEEE. CDR3 amino acids: CASSFWSGVYEQYF. Written as DNA, the CDR3 is TGTGCCAGCAGCTTCTGGTCAGGGGTCTACGAGCAGTACTTC.

This clone was counted once. The chain recombines TRBV28 with TRBJ2-7; 11 bases are a match to TRBD2. The trim removed 6 bases at V and 2 bases at J, leaving 6 bases unmatched. The CDR3 loop spans 15 amino acids. Germline V CDR1 and CDR2: MDHEN, SYDVKM. The DNA for the CDR3 is TGTGCCAGCAGAGCTATAGCGGGAGGGCCCTACGAGCAGTACTTC. It yields the protein CASRAIAGGPYEQYF. Full variable domain (outside the CDR3, taken from reference TRBV28 and TRBJ2-7): DVKVTQSSRYLVKRTGEKVFLECVQDMDHENMFWYRQDPGLGLRLIYFSYDVKMKEKGDIPEGYSVSREKKERFSLILESASTNQTSMYLCASRAIAGGPYEQYFGPGTRLTVT.

V gene TRBV7-9 combines with J gene TRBJ2-7; D may be TRBD1 or TRBD2 (5 bases each). Germline assignment: CDR1 SEHNR and CDR2 FQNEAQ (reference sequence). This CDR3 is 13 amino acids long. V gave up 6 bases and J gave up 3 bases, with 12 bases separating them. CDR3 DNA: TGTGCCAGCAGACGGGACGAGGACTACGAGCAGTACTTC. Its translation: CASRRDEDYEQYF.

J is TRBJ1-1 and V is TRBV7-9; 7 nucleotides match TRBD1. Per germline, CDR1 SEHNR and CDR2 FQNEAQ (reference sequence). The junction had 3 bases not matched to a gene; V was cut back by 1 base and J by 4 bases. The CDR3 has 14 residues. Written as DNA, the CDR3 is TGTGCCAGCAGCTTAGAAGCAGGGGGCACTGAAGCTTTCTTT. The encoded protein is CASSLEAGGTEAFF.

The V gene is TRBV7-9, the J gene TRBJ2-1, with 8 bases identical to TRBD2. The CDR3 is 15 amino acids. V shed 4 bases and J 8 bases; nucleotides not matched to a gene: 10. CDR1 and CDR2 (germline): SEHNR, FQNEAQ (reference sequence). Here the CDR3 DNA reads TGTGCCAGCAGCTCTGGACTAGCCCGAGGGCATGAGCAGTTCTTC. Its translation: CASSSGLARGHEQFF.

The chain links TRBV6-1 to TRBJ1-2, with D uncertain. V gave up 7 bases and J gave up 3 bases, with 9 bases separating them. The CDR3 is 12 residues long. Germline values: CDR1 MNHNS, CDR2 SASEGT. The CDR3 reads CASMSRYYGYTF. CDR3 nucleotide sequence: TGTGCCAGCATGAGCAGATACTATGGCTACACCTTC.

The chain recombines TRBV19 with TRBJ2-7, with 7 nucleotides matching TRBD1. Germline-derived CDR1 and CDR2 are LNHDA and SQIVND (reference sequence). The CDR3 covers 14 residues. V shed 3 bases and J 4 bases; nucleotides not matched to a gene: 6. DNA for the CDR3: TGTGCCAGTAGTATTGACAGGGAAGTGTACGAGCAGTACTTC. It yields the protein CASSIDREVYEQYF. Drawing the rest from reference TRBV19 and TRBJ2-7, the complete variable domain is DGGITQSPKYLFRKEGQNVTLSCEQNLNHDAMYWYRQDPGQGLRLIYYSQIVNDFQKGDIAEGYSVSREKKESFPLTVTSAQKNPTAFYLCASSIDREVYEQYFGPGTRLTVT.

This chain connects TRBV28 to TRBJ1-5; TRBD1 might be the D (6 bases). CDR1 MDHEN and CDR2 SYDVKM come from the germline V gene. The V end was cut by 6 bases, the J end by 4 bases, with 22 bases between. The CDR3 runs 17 residues. The CDR3 spells CASSGDPWTAGNQPQHF. CDR3 sequence (DNA): TGTGCCAGCAGCGGGGACCCTTGGACAGCCGGGAATCAGCCCCAGCATTTT.

The chain links TRBV7-6 to TRBJ1-2; no clear D. Trimming removed 1 base from V and 8 bases from J, with 17 bases in between. The CDR3 runs 15 residues. Germline V CDR1 and CDR2: SGHVS, FNYEAQ. The CDR3 nucleotides are TGTGCCAGCAGCTTAGAAACCTCGGGAGGAGTGGGCTACACCTTC. The encoded protein is CASSLETSGGVGYTF.

V and J are TRBV7-6 and TRBJ2-1; 7 bases agree with TRBD2. This CDR3 is 17 amino acids long. CDR1 is SGHVS, CDR2 FNYEAQ, per germline. Trimming took 0 bases from V and 1 from J; bases not matched to a gene: 6. DNA for the CDR3: TGTGCCAGCAGCTTAGCGGGAGGGCCGGGTTCCTACAATGAGCAGTTCTTC. This codes for CASSLAGGPGSYNEQFF.

V and J are TRBV10-2 and TRBJ2-7, with 9 positions matching TRBD1. J was trimmed by 1 base and V by 6 bases; bases with no gene match: 7. The CDR3 loop spans 15 amino acids. Germline CDR1 and CDR2: WSHSY and SAAADI. The CDR3 region is CASSPTGGWSYEQYF. The CDR3 nucleotides read TGCGCCAGCAGCCCAACAGGGGGCTGGTCCTACGAGCAGTACTTC.

V is TRBV2 and J is TRBJ2-3, with D maybe TRBD1 (5 bases). This CDR3 is 16 amino acids long. Trimming removed 6 bases from V and 2 bases from J, with 18 bases in between. Germline V gene lookup returns CDR1 SNHLY and CDR2 FYNNEI. CDR3 nucleotide sequence: TGTGCCAGCAGCGCGACAGCTACCGATTTCACAGATACGCAGTATTTT. Protein sequence: CASSATATDFTDTQYF.

This clone has just one count. For the CDR3, the DNA is TGTGCCAGCAGCGTCGGGACTAGCCACACCGGGGAGCTGTTTTTT. The encoded protein is CASSVGTSHTGELFF. J is TRBJ2-2 and V is TRBV9; 9 nucleotides agree with TRBD2. The trim removed 2 bases at V and 3 bases at J, leaving 2 bases unmatched. The CDR3 sequence is 15 residues long. Germline values: CDR1 SGDLS, CDR2 YYNGEE.

This chain joins TRBV7-9 and TRBJ2-5; TRBD2 matches 10 bases. CDR3 length equals 15 residues. Per the germline V gene, CDR1 is SEHNR and CDR2 is FQNEAQ (reference sequence). V shed 2 bases and J 3 bases; nucleotides not matched to a gene: 3. The CDR3 region is CASSLLAGAKETQYF. In DNA form, the CDR3 reads TGTGCCAGCAGCTTACTAGCGGGAGCAAAAGAGACCCAGTACTTC.

The sample holds one count of this clone. The V and J genes are TRBV6-1 and TRBJ2-1, with D possibly matching TRBD2 (5 bases). CDR1 and CDR2 (germline): MNHNS, SASEGT. This CDR3 region has 13 residues. V was shortened by 0 bases and J by 8 bases, with 8 bases between the two germline ends. The CDR3 DNA reads as TGTGCCAGCAGTGAAGCACTAGGAGATGAGCAGTTCTTC. Translating gives CASSEALGDEQFF.

The CDR3 bases are TGTGCCAGCAGCCCCCAGGGACTAGCGGGAAGAGAGACCCAGTACTTC. It encodes CASSPQGLAGRETQYF. The chain links TRBV9 to TRBJ2-5; TRBD2 matches at 13 bases. V was pared by 4 bases and J by 4 bases, with 7 bases of the junction left unmatched. CDR3 size: 16 residues. Germline V gives CDR1 SGDLS, CDR2 YYNGEE. The full variable domain, its missing parts supplied by reference TRBV9 and TRBJ2-5, is DSGVTQTPKHLITATGQRVTLRCSPRSGDLSVYWYQQSLDQGLQFLIQYYNGEERAKGNILERFSAQQFPDLHSELNLSSLELGDSALYFCASSPQGLAGRETQYFGPGTRLLVL.

The chain uses TRBV28 and TRBJ1-5; a weak D match, TRBD1 (5 bases). V lost 3 bases, J lost 1 base, and 10 bases lay in between. Germline V lookup: CDR1 MDHEN, CDR2 SYDVKM. The CDR3 sequence is 15 residues long. CDR3 protein: CASSLGVSSNQPQHF. The DNA of the CDR3 is TGTGCCAGCAGTTTGGGGGTTTCCAGCAATCAGCCCCAGCATTTT. The whole variable domain, filled in from reference TRBV28 and TRBJ1-5, reads DVKVTQSSRYLVKRTGEKVFLECVQDMDHENMFWYRQDPGLGLRLIYFSYDVKMKEKGDIPEGYSVSREKKERFSLILESASTNQTSMYLCASSLGVSSNQPQHFGDGTRLSIL.

As regards this clone: This sample also contains other DNA sequences that code for the same CDR3. V is TRBV4-1 and J is TRBJ1-5, with D unclear. The CDR3 covers 14 residues. Trimming stripped 0 bases from V and 6 bases from J, with 9 bases between. Germline loops: CDR1 MGHRA, CDR2 YSYEKL. The CDR3 nucleotides read TGCGCCAGCAGCCAAGATCGGGGAGGTCAGCCCCAGCATTTT. Encoded protein: CASSQDRGGQPQHF.

The chain uses TRBV11-2 and TRBJ2-1, with TRBD2 matching over 16 bases. The CDR3 runs 16 residues. Per germline, CDR1 SGHAT and CDR2 FQNNGV. J gave up 8 bases and V 2 bases, and 3 bases lay outside the gene matches. The CDR3 sequence: CASSLLGTSGRDEQFF. CDR3 nucleotides: TGTGCCAGCAGCTTATTGGGGACTAGCGGGAGGGATGAGCAGTTCTTC.